A selection of T cell receptor beta chains follows, all from one sample in a study of T cell changes during pregnancy in multiple sclerosis. Only in-frame clones appear in the TCRdb table, and some are missing; sequencing was by immunoSEQ multiplex PCR. The repertoire includes approximately 46,000 clones, 91% of them detected once, and approximately 2.6% sits in the top ten. The sample in question was CD8+ T cells from peripheral blood mononuclear cells, obtained in the second trimester of pregnancy. The receptors come from a female donor with multiple sclerosis, enrolled in a pregnancy study. Each CDR3 is given with its conserved first and last residue. Fields, in order: clone size, V gene, D gene, J gene, CDR3 DNA, CDR3 protein. D genes are given only for firm matches. Clone size is stated in some rows and not others, as once, few, many or a class when expanded.

size: -
V: TRBV27
D: TRBD1
J: TRBJ1-3
DNA: TGTGCCAGCAGTTTAGGGACAGGGGGTGGAAACACCATATATTTT
CDR3: CASSLGTGGGNTIYF

size: -
V: TRBV7-2
D: -
J: TRBJ1-2
DNA: TGTGCCAGCAGCGAGGGACTTTATGGCTACACCTTC
CDR3: CASSEGLYGYTF

size: -
V: TRBV18
D: TRBD1
J: TRBJ2-5
DNA: TGTGCCAGCTCACCACGGGGACAGGGGAACCAAGAGACCCAGTACTTC
CDR3: CASSPRGQGNQETQYF

size: once
V: TRBV6-5
D: TRBD1
J: TRBJ1-5
DNA: TGTGCCAGCATAAGGGGGCGAATAGAGAATCAGCCCCAGCATTTT
CDR3: CASIRGRIENQPQHF

size: -
V: TRBV27
D: TRBD1
J: TRBJ1-1
DNA: TGTGCCAGCAGCGGGACAGGGTCTGGAGCTTTCTTT
CDR3: CASSGTGSGAFF

size: -
V: TRBV18
D: -
J: TRBJ1-1
DNA: TGTGCCAGCTCACCGGGAGACACTGAAGCTTTCTTT
CDR3: CASSPGDTEAFF

size: -
V: TRBV6-4
D: TRBD1
J: TRBJ1-2
DNA: TGTGCCAGCAGCACAGGGGATAACTATGGCTACACCTTC
CDR3: CASSTGDNYGYTF

size: -
V: TRBV7-9
D: TRBD1
J: TRBJ1-2
DNA: TGTGCCAGCAGCCCGGGACAGGGGTATGGCTACACCTTC
CDR3: CASSPGQGYGYTF

size: -
V: TRBV9
D: -
J: TRBJ2-1
DNA: TGTGCCAGCAGCGGGCTCAATGAGCAGTTCTTC
CDR3: CASSGLNEQFF

size: -
V: TRBV6-1
D: TRBD2
J: TRBJ2-5
DNA: TGTGCCAGCAGTGAGCTAGCGGGGGGCCAGGAGACCCAGTACTTC
CDR3: CASSELAGGQETQYF

size: -
V: TRBV9
D: TRBD1
J: TRBJ2-7
DNA: TGTGCCAGCAGCGTAGGGCGACAGGGGTTCGACGAGCAGTACTTC
CDR3: CASSVGRQGFDEQYF

size: -
V: TRBV4-3
D: TRBD2
J: TRBJ2-3
DNA: TGCGCCAGCAGCCAAGGACCCGGGACTAGATCCCCAGATACGCAGTATTTT
CDR3: CASSQGPGTRSPDTQYF

size: -
V: TRBV27
D: TRBD1
J: TRBJ1-5
DNA: TGTGCCAGCAGCCAGGGGGCCGTCAATCAGCCCCAGCATTTT
CDR3: CASSQGAVNQPQHF

size: -
V: TRBV6-5
D: -
J: TRBJ1-5
DNA: TGTGCCAGCAGTTACCGTCAGGGGCAACGTCAGCCCCAGCATTTT
CDR3: CASSYRQGQRQPQHF

size: -
V: TRBV6-4
D: TRBD1
J: TRBJ1-2
DNA: TGTGCCAGCAGTGACCGACAGGGCGAAGGAAGTGGCTACACCTTC
CDR3: CASSDRQGEGSGYTF

size: -
V: TRBV7-2
D: -
J: TRBJ1-1
DNA: TGTGCCAGCAGCTTAGGTCAGGGATTGAACACTGAAGCTTTCTTT
CDR3: CASSLGQGLNTEAFF

size: -
V: TRBV5-4
D: TRBD1
J: TRBJ2-1
DNA: TGTGCCAGCAGCCCTTTGACAGGGCCGAGCTCCTACAATGAGCAGTTCTTC
CDR3: CASSPLTGPSSYNEQFF

size: -
V: TRBV7-8
D: -
J: TRBJ1-3
DNA: TGTGCCAGCAGCGGGGGGAACACCATATATTTT
CDR3: CASSGGNTIYF

size: -
V: TRBV7-6
D: TRBD1
J: TRBJ2-1
DNA: TGTGCCAGCAGACAGGGGAACCTGGGAAATGAGCAGTTCTTC
CDR3: CASRQGNLGNEQFF

size: -
V: TRBV4-2
D: -
J: TRBJ2-7
DNA: TGTGCCAGCAGCCCCCGCGGGGGCTCACATTTCTACGAGCAGTACTTC
CDR3: CASSPRGGSHFYEQYF

size: -
V: TRBV10-3
D: -
J: TRBJ1-2
DNA: TGTGCCATCAGTGAGTCCGCGGGGGTTGGCTATGGCTACACCTTC
CDR3: CAISESAGVGYGYTF

size: -
V: TRBV7-9
D: -
J: TRBJ1-4
DNA: TGTGCCAGCAGCTGGCCCCGACTCAATGAAAAACTGTTTTTT
CDR3: CASSWPRLNEKLFF

size: -
V: TRBV5-6
D: -
J: TRBJ1-4
DNA: TGTGCCAGCAGCGTGTATAACATGGACATGTCAACTAATGAAAAACTGTTTTTT
CDR3: CASSVYNMDMSTNEKLFF

size: -
V: TRBV6-5
D: -
J: TRBJ1-5
DNA: TGTGCCAGCAGTTACTCGGGGGGAGGGGATCAGCCCCAGCATTTT
CDR3: CASSYSGGGDQPQHF

size: -
V: TRBV10-3
D: -
J: TRBJ1-4
DNA: TGTGCCATCAGGGAGGGGGGGGCAACTAATGAAAAACTGTTTTTT
CDR3: CAIREGGATNEKLFF

size: few
V: TRBV4-3
D: -
J: TRBJ1-1
DNA: TGCGCCAGCAGCCCTGTCTCGGGGGCTGAAGCTTTCTTT
CDR3: CASSPVSGAEAFF

size: -
V: TRBV11-2
D: TRBD2
J: TRBJ2-3
DNA: TGTGCCAGCAGTCCCAGGCTAGAATTAGCGGGGGGTGGCCCAGATACGCAGTATTTT
CDR3: CASSPRLELAGGGPDTQYF

size: -
V: TRBV10-3
D: -
J: TRBJ2-7
DNA: TGTGCCATCGGGGGGATGGCCTACGAGCAGTACTTC
CDR3: CAIGGMAYEQYF

size: -
V: TRBV9
D: TRBD2
J: TRBJ2-3
DNA: TGTGCCAGCAGCCTTGGGACTAGCGGGGGGGCAGATACGCAGTATTTT
CDR3: CASSLGTSGGADTQYF

size: -
V: TRBV4-1
D: TRBD1
J: TRBJ1-3
DNA: TGCGCCAGCAGCTACAGGGGGAACTCTGGAAACACCATATATTTT
CDR3: CASSYRGNSGNTIYF

size: -
V: TRBV11-1
D: TRBD1
J: TRBJ2-1
DNA: TGTGCCAGCAGCTCATCGACAGGGAACTACAATGAGCAGTTCTTC
CDR3: CASSSSTGNYNEQFF

size: -
V: TRBV4-3
D: -
J: TRBJ2-1
DNA: TGCGCCAGCAGCCAAGATTCGAGTCTACTCTACAATGAGCAGTTCTTC
CDR3: CASSQDSSLLYNEQFF

size: once
V: TRBV6-6
D: TRBD2
J: TRBJ2-2
DNA: TGTGCCAGCAGTTGGACTAGCGTTTCTTCCGGGGAGCTGTTTTTT
CDR3: CASSWTSVSSGELFF

size: -
V: TRBV6-5
D: -
J: TRBJ1-2
DNA: TGTGCCAGCAGGCGGGAAGACCCTCGAGATGGCTACACCTTC
CDR3: CASRREDPRDGYTF

size: -
V: TRBV9
D: TRBD2
J: TRBJ2-5
DNA: TGTGCCAGCAGTAGCGGGTCGCAAGAGACCCAGTACTTC
CDR3: CASSSGSQETQYF

size: -
V: TRBV11-2
D: -
J: TRBJ1-1
DNA: TGTGCCAGCAGCTGGACGGGTGGAGGGGACACTGAAGCTTTCTTT
CDR3: CASSWTGGGDTEAFF

size: once
V: TRBV7-3
D: TRBD1
J: TRBJ2-7
DNA: TGTGCCAGCAGTCCGACAGGGTACGAGCAGTACTTC
CDR3: CASSPTGYEQYF

size: -
V: TRBV6-5
D: -
J: TRBJ1-2
DNA: TGTGCCAGCAGTTACGTGGTGGGAGGTGGCTATGGCTACACCTTC
CDR3: CASSYVVGGGYGYTF

size: -
V: TRBV5-4
D: -
J: TRBJ1-5
DNA: TGTGCCACCCAAGCGGGGGGGACTCAGCCCCAGCATTTT
CDR3: CATQAGGTQPQHF

size: -
V: TRBV11-2
D: -
J: TRBJ2-3
DNA: TGTGCCAGCAGCTTACCACTTGCGGGGGCCCGCACAGATACGCAGTATTTT
CDR3: CASSLPLAGARTDTQYF

size: -
V: TRBV29-1
D: -
J: TRBJ1-2
DNA: TGCAGCGTTGAGGCCGACCGGGACGCACATCGAGGGGGCTATGGCTACACCTTC
CDR3: CSVEADRDAHRGGYGYTF

size: -
V: TRBV27
D: -
J: TRBJ1-1
DNA: TGTGCCTGCGGGATTATGAACACTGAAGCTTTCTTT
CDR3: CACGIMNTEAFF

size: -
V: TRBV19
D: -
J: TRBJ2-3
DNA: TGTGCCAGTAGTACTCTCCAGGGTGCAGATACGCAGTATTTT
CDR3: CASSTLQGADTQYF

size: -
V: TRBV6-5
D: -
J: TRBJ1-2
DNA: TGTGCCAGCGCGGTACAGGGCAACTATGGCTACACCTTC
CDR3: CASAVQGNYGYTF

size: -
V: TRBV9
D: TRBD1
J: TRBJ1-2
DNA: TGTGCCAGCAGCACCCGGGACAGAAGCCCCTATGGCTACACCTTC
CDR3: CASSTRDRSPYGYTF

size: -
V: TRBV6-5
D: TRBD1
J: TRBJ1-2
DNA: TGTGCCAGCAGTTACTTTACCGGACAGGGGGATGGCTACACCTTC
CDR3: CASSYFTGQGDGYTF

size: -
V: TRBV10-3
D: TRBD2
J: TRBJ2-1
DNA: TGTGCCATCAGGGCCGGGGGGAGCTCCTACAATGAGCAGTTCTTC
CDR3: CAIRAGGSSYNEQFF

size: -
V: TRBV9
D: -
J: TRBJ2-2
DNA: TGTGCCAGCAGCTCGACAGCGAACACCGGGGAGCTGTTTTTT
CDR3: CASSSTANTGELFF

size: -
V: TRBV6-6
D: TRBD2
J: TRBJ2-3
DNA: TGTGCCAGCAGTTACTCTAGCGGGAGCACAGATACGCAGTATTTT
CDR3: CASSYSSGSTDTQYF

size: -
V: TRBV5-4
D: -
J: TRBJ1-2
DNA: TGTGCCAGCAGCTACAGTCTAAGCTACACCTTC
CDR3: CASSYSLSYTF

size: -
V: TRBV11-3
D: -
J: TRBJ2-1
DNA: TGTGCCAGCAGCTTAAGCGTCCTTAATGAGCAGTTCTTC
CDR3: CASSLSVLNEQFF

size: -
V: TRBV7-2
D: -
J: TRBJ2-3
DNA: TGTGCCAGCAGCACAGACAGGACGGATACGCAGTATTTT
CDR3: CASSTDRTDTQYF

size: -
V: TRBV15
D: -
J: TRBJ2-7
DNA: TGTGCCACCAGCAGAGATCCGGCGGATTCCTACTACGAGCAGTACTTC
CDR3: CATSRDPADSYYEQYF